Given below is one TCR beta chain in context. The antigen remains undetermined. The CDR3 has 13 amino acids. V was cut by 0 bases and J by 3 bases, with 9 bases left in between. The germline gives CDR1 SQVTM, CDR2 ANQGSEA. This sample is drawn from a study of long-term antiretroviral therapy in people with HIV. Study conclusions and caveats: Sampling of blood ran from the mid-2000s to the late 2010s, and older ART regimens were possibly in use. Pre-ART-expanded clones dominated the repertoire at all time points.

The authors ran the immunoSEQ assay, v3.0, at survey level. Method: immunoSEQ multiplex PCR; TCRdb's copy keeps in-frame clones and lacks some. Of more than 15,000 clones listed, approximately 94% are singletons. Cryopreserved PBMC numbered roughly 0.9-11 million per sample before DNA extraction. This specimen consisted of unsorted PBMCs, obtained just under 6.5 years after starting antiretroviral therapy. The chain employs TRBV29-1 and TRBJ2-7, with D unclear. This TCR derives from a woman aged 50 to 65 with HIV. This CDR3 reads CSVEEGWDYEQYF. DNA of the CDR3: TGCAGCGTTGAAGAGGGGTGGGACTACGAGCAGTACTTC.